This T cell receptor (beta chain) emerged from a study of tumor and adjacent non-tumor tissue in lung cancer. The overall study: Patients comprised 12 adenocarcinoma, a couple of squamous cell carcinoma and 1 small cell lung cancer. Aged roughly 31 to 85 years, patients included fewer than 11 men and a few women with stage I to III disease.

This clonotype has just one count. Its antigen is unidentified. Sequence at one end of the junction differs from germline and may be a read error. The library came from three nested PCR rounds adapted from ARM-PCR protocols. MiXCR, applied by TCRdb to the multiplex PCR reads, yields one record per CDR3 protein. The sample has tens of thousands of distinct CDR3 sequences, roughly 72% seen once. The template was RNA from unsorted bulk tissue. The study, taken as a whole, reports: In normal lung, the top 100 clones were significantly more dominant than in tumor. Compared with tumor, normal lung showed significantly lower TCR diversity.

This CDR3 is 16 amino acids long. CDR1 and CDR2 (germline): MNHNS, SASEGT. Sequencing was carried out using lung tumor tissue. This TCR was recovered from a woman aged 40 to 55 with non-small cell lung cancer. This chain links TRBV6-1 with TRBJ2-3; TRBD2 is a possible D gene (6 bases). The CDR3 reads CASSEDPGGTKDTQNF. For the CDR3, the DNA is TGTGCTAGCAGTGAAGACCCCGGAGGGACCAAAGATACGCAGAATTTC.